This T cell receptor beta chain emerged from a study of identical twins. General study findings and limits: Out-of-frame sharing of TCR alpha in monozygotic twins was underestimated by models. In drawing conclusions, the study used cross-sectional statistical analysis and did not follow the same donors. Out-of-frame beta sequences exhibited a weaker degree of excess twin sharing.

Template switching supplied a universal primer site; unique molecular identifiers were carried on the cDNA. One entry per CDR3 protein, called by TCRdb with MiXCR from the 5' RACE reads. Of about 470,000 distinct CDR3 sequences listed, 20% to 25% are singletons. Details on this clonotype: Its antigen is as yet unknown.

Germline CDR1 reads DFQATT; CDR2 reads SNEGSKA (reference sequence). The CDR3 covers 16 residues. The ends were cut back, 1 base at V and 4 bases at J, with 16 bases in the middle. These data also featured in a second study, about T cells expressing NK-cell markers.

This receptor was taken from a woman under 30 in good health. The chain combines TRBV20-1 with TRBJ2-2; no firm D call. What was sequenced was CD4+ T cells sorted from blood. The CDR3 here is CSARVFGVHSTGELFF. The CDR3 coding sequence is TGCAGTGCTAGAGTGTTTGGGGTCCATAGCACCGGGGAGCTGTTTTTT.